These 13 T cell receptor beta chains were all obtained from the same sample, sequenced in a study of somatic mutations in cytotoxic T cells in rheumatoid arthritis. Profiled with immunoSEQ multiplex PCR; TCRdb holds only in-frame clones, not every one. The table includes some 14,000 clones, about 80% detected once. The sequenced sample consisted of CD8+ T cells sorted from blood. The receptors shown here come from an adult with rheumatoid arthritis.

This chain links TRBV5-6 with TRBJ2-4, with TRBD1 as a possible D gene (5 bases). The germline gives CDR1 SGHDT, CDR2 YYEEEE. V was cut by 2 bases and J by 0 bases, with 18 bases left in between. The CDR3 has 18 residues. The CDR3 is CASSFTRGATLAKNIQYF. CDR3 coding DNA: TGTGCCAGCAGCTTTACCCGTGGGGCTACATTAGCCAAAAACATTCAGTACTTC.

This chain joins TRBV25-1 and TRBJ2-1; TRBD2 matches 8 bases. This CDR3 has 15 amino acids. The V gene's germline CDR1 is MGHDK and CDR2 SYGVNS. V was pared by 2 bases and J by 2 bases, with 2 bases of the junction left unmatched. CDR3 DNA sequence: TGTGCCAGCAGTGAAACGGGGGGGGCCTACAATGAGCAGTTCTTC. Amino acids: CASSETGGAYNEQFF.

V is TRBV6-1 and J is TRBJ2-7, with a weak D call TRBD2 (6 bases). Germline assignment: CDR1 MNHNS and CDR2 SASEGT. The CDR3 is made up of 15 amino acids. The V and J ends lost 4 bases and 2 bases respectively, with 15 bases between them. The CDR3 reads CASSGSGVNPYEQYF. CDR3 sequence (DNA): TGTGCCAGCAGTGGTTCGGGGGTTAACCCCTACGAGCAGTACTTC.

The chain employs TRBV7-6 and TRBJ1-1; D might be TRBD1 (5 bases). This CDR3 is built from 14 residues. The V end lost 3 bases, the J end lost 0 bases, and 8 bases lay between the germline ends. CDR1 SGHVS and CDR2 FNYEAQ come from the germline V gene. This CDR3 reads CASSLGGMNTEAFF. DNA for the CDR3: TGTGCCAGCAGCTTGGGGGGAATGAACACTGAAGCTTTCTTT.

This chain's CDR3 is CASVGDQQYF. CDR3 DNA: TGTGCCAGTGTCGGGGACCAGCAGTACTTC. The rearrangement uses TRBV27 and TRBJ2-7, with D perhaps given as TRBD1 or TRBD2 (5 bases each). The CDR3 has 10 amino acids. The germline gives CDR1 MNHEY, CDR2 SMNVEV (reference sequence). The ends were cut back, 9 bases at V and 8 bases at J, with 11 bases in the middle.

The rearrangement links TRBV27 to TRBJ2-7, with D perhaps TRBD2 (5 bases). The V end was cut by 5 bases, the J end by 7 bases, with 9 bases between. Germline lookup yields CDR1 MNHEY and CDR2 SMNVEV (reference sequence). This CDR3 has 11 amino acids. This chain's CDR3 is CASSNSGEQYF. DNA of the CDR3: TGTGCCAGCAGTAACTCGGGGGAGCAGTACTTC.

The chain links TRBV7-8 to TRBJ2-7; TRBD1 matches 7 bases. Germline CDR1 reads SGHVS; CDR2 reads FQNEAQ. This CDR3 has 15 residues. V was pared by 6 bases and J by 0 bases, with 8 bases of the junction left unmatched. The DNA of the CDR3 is TGTGCCAGCAGTTTCGGGACAGCCAGCTCCTACGAGCAGTACTTC. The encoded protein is CASSFGTASSYEQYF.

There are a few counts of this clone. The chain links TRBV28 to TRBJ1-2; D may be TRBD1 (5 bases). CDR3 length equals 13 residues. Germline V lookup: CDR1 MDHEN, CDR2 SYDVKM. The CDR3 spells CAILRGSEYGYTF. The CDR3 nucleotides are TGTGCTATTCTGAGGGGAAGCGAGTATGGCTACACCTTC.

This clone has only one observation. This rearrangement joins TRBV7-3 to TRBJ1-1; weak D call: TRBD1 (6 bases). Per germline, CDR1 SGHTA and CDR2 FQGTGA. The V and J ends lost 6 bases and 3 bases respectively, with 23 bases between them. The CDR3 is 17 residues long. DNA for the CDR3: TGTGCCAGCAGTTACTCCGTGTACAGGGTAGGGGACACTGAAGCTTTCTTT. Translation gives CASSYSVYRVGDTEAFF.

CDR3 coding DNA: TGTGCCAGTAGTATAGATTGGACAGGCAATAATTCACCCCTCCACTTT. Its protein product is CASSIDWTGNNSPLHF. The chain is built from TRBV19 and TRBJ1-6, with 7 nucleotides matching TRBD1. This CDR3 contains 16 residues. Per the germline V gene, CDR1 is LNHDA and CDR2 is SQIVND (reference sequence). Losses at the gene ends were 0 bases for V and 5 bases for J; bases not matched to a gene: 4.

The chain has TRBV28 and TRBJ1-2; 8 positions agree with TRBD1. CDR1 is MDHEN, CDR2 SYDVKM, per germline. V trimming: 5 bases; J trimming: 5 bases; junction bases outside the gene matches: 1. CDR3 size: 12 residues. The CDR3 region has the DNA TGTGCCAGCAGTGACAGGGGTTATGGCTACACCTTC. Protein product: CASSDRGYGYTF.

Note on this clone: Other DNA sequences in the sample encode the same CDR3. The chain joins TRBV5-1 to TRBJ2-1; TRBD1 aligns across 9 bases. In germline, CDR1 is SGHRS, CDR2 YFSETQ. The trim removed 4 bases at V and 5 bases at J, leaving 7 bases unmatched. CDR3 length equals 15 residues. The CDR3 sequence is CASSLDRGRNNEQFF. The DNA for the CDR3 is TGCGCCAGCAGCCTCGACAGGGGGAGGAACAATGAGCAGTTCTTC.

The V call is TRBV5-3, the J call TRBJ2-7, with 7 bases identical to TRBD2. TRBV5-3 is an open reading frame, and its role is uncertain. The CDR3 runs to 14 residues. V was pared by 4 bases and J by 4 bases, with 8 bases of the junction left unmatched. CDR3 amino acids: CARSPWRELYEQYF. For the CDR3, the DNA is TGTGCCAGAAGCCCTTGGCGGGAGTTGTACGAGCAGTACTTC.